These 20 T cell receptor beta chains were sequenced from one sample in a study of PD-1 blockade in classical Hodgkin lymphoma. Assay used: immunoSEQ multiplex PCR; TCRdb lists only in-frame clones, some missing. This table has about 20,000 clones, approximately 84% appearing once. The sample's time point: cycle 4 day 1 (C4D1), after 5 to 7 weeks of nivolumab. Every single patient, without exception, relapsed after autologous stem cell transplantation, and brentuximab vedotin exposure varied. From thawed PBMCs, magnetic negative selection was used to isolate the CD8+ T cells. The sequenced sample was CD8+ T cells from blood, obtained before the fourth cycle of nivolumab. These receptors were collected from a human donor with classical Hodgkin lymphoma.

This clone was seen only a few times. This sample also contains other DNA sequences that code for the same CDR3. J is TRBJ2-1 and V is TRBV27, with TRBD2 identical over 13 bases. Germline V gives CDR1 MNHEY, CDR2 SMNVEV (reference sequence). V gave up 4 bases and J gave up 5 bases; unmatched junction bases: 2. CDR3 length: 15 amino acids. The CDR3 DNA reads as TGTGCCAGCAGTTCTGGGACTAGCGGGAACAATGAGCAGTTCTTC. Translation: CASSSGTSGNNEQFF.

The chain uses TRBV30 and TRBJ1-4; D gene unclear. CDR1 GTSNPN and CDR2 SVGIG come from the germline V gene (reference sequence). There are 12 residues in the CDR3. V lost 5 bases, J lost 7 bases, and 11 bases lay in between. CDR3 loop: CAWGPQSEKLFF. The CDR3 DNA follows: TGTGCCTGGGGCCCCCAGAGTGAAAAACTGTTTTTT.

The J gene is TRBJ1-2, the V gene TRBV30; 7 nucleotides align to TRBD1. The V gene's germline CDR1 is GTSNPN and CDR2 SVGIG (reference sequence). CDR3 length: 12 residues. After removal of 4 bases from V and 5 bases from J, the junction contained 4 bases not matched to a gene. CDR3: CAWTRDSYGYTF. In DNA, the CDR3 is TGTGCCTGGACCCGGGACAGTTATGGCTACACCTTC.

V and J are TRBV27 and TRBJ1-2; D unresolved. V was trimmed by 0 bases and J by 4 bases, leaving 9 bases between them. Germline V CDR1 and CDR2: MNHEY, SMNVEV (reference sequence). This CDR3 region has 14 residues. The CDR3 region has the DNA TGTGCCAGCAGTTTATCAGGCTTGACCTATGGCTACACCTTC. Its translation is CASSLSGLTYGYTF.

This chain joins TRBV9 and TRBJ2-1; the D is unclear. The V and J ends lost 1 base and 5 bases respectively, with 10 bases between them. The V gene's germline CDR1 is SGDLS and CDR2 YYNGEE. CDR3 length: 14 residues. The CDR3, as DNA: TGTGCCAGCAGCGTACAAGGAGCGAACAATGAGCAGTTCTTC. Protein product: CASSVQGANNEQFF.

The V call is TRBV5-1, the J call TRBJ1-1; D is uncertain. V was pared by 3 bases and J by 0 bases, with 6 bases between. Germline V gene sequence: CDR1 SGHRS, CDR2 YFSETQ. The CDR3 has 13 residues. CDR3: CASSSNMNTEAFF. The CDR3, as DNA: TGCGCCAGCAGCTCCAACATGAACACTGAAGCTTTCTTT.

V usage is TRBV18 and J usage is TRBJ1-1; D unresolved. The CDR3 has 12 residues. Deletions cut 5 bases from V and 7 bases from J, with 11 bases between. Germline V gene sequence: CDR1 KGHSH, CDR2 LQKENI. CDR3 protein: CASSEDTFEAFF. The CDR3 coding sequence is TGTGCCAGCTCAGAAGACACATTTGAAGCTTTCTTT.

V and J are TRBV18 and TRBJ2-5; perhaps TRBD2 as D (6 bases). The J call is doubtful: the DNA matches TRBJ2-7 better. Germline V gene sequence: CDR1 KGHSH, CDR2 LQKENI. This CDR3 contains 15 residues. The CDR3 DNA reads as TGTGCCAGCTCACAATCCCGGGACTTTTCCTACGAGCAGTACTTC. It encodes CASSQSRDFSYEQYF.

This chain connects TRBV5-4 to TRBJ2-1, with D unresolved. CDR3 size: 15 residues. Germline V lookup: CDR1 SGHNT, CDR2 YYREEE (reference sequence). V was shortened by 4 bases and J by 0 bases, with 11 bases between the two germline ends. The CDR3 coding sequence is TGTGCCAGCAGCCTAGACATCCTCTCCTACAATGAGCAGTTCTTC. It is translated as CASSLDILSYNEQFF.

This chain joins TRBV7-9 and TRBJ1-2; D might be TRBD1 (6 bases). Germline CDR1 and CDR2: SEHNR and FQNEAQ (reference sequence). Trimming removed 2 bases at V and 0 bases at J, with 19 bases between. This CDR3 comprises 18 residues. CDR3 nucleotides: TGTGCCAGCAGCTTATCATCTCGAGGCCGGGACACTAACTATGGCTACACCTTC. As protein: CASSLSSRGRDTNYGYTF.

The chain links TRBV19 to TRBJ2-7, with 7 bases that match TRBD1. The CDR3 totals 13 residues. V shed 7 bases, J shed 5 bases, and the junction held 8 bases outside the gene matches. Germline CDR1 LNHDA, CDR2 SQIVND (reference sequence). The CDR3 bases are TGTGCCAGTAACCCCGGGACAGCCCACGAGCAGTACTTC. Protein sequence: CASNPGTAHEQYF.

This clone was counted only a few times. CDR3 region: CASSSDRVRYGYTF. The CDR3 DNA reads TGTGCCAGCAGTTCCGACCGGGTCCGCTATGGCTACACCTTC. The chain carries TRBV27 and TRBJ1-2; D gene unclear. V gave up 4 bases and J gave up 4 bases, with 13 bases separating them. Germline values: CDR1 MNHEY, CDR2 SMNVEV (reference sequence). The CDR3 has 14 amino acids.

The chain combines TRBV9 with TRBJ2-1; D unresolved. In germline, CDR1 is SGDLS, CDR2 YYNGEE. Trimming cost V 0 bases and J 0 bases, with 7 bases left between them. The CDR3 covers 15 residues. CDR3 DNA: TGTGCCAGCAGCGTAGCTCAGGCCTCCTACAATGAGCAGTTCTTC. Protein product: CASSVAQASYNEQFF.

This clone ranks as large. The chain couples TRBV27 to TRBJ1-2; 9 bases agree with TRBD1. J lost 2 bases, V lost 5 bases, and 12 bases had no gene match. CDR1 MNHEY and CDR2 SMNVEV come from the germline V gene (reference sequence). The CDR3 is 17 residues long. CDR3 nucleotide sequence: TGTGCCAGCAGTCCTATCCACAGACAGGGGGTCAACTATGGCTACACCTTC. This sequence encodes CASSPIHRQGVNYGYTF.

This sequence joins TRBV25-1 and TRBJ2-5; 7 bases agree with TRBD1. V lost 6 bases to trimming and J lost 1 base; unmatched junction nucleotides: 8. Germline lookup yields CDR1 MGHDK and CDR2 SYGVNS. The CDR3 is made up of 15 amino acids. The DNA for the CDR3 is TGTGCCAGCAGCGAAAGAGAGGGGGCCCAAGAGACCCAGTACTTC. Protein sequence: CASSEREGAQETQYF.

The V and J genes are TRBV27 and TRBJ1-5; D remains unclear. V gave up 6 bases and J gave up 4 bases, with 10 bases separating them. The CDR3 totals 13 residues. CDR1 is MNHEY, CDR2 SMNVEV, per germline (reference sequence). The CDR3 DNA reads TGTGCCAGCAGCCGCGGGGTAAATCAGCCCCAGCATTTT. This sequence encodes CASSRGVNQPQHF.

The rearrangement uses TRBV19 and TRBJ2-3; unclear D gene. Germline loops: CDR1 LNHDA, CDR2 SQIVND (reference sequence). The CDR3 spans 14 residues. Trimming removed 1 base from V and 0 bases from J, with 5 bases in between. CDR3 protein: CASSIVGSTDTQYF. CDR3 bases: TGTGCCAGTAGTATAGTTGGCAGCACAGATACGCAGTATTTT.

The chain is built from TRBV6-5 and TRBJ2-1; possibly TRBD1 for D (5 bases). The CDR3 is 13 residues long. Germline CDR1 and CDR2: MNHEY and SVGAGI. The ends were cut back, 5 bases at V and 14 bases at J, with 19 bases in the middle. CDR3 nucleotide sequence: TGTGCCAGCAGTGGAAACCCAGGGTTTGGGAAGTTCTTC. It is translated as CASSGNPGFGKFF.

This clone was seen once. The chain uses TRBV7-8 and TRBJ1-2, with D possibly matching TRBD1 (6 bases). The CDR3 extends over 12 amino acids. CDR1 and CDR2 (germline): SGHVS, FQNEAQ. In DNA form, the CDR3 reads TGTGCGTCTAGGGGGGGGTCCTATGGCTACACCTTC. This gives the protein CASRGGSYGYTF. The complete variable domain, with remaining parts taken from reference TRBV7-8 and TRBJ1-2, reads GAGVSQSPRYKVAKRGQDVALRCDPISGHVSLFWYQQALGQGPEFLTYFQNEAQLDKSGLPSDRFFAERPEGSVSTLKIQRTQQEDSAVYLCASRGGSYGYTFGSGTRLTVV.

The J gene is TRBJ2-1, the V gene TRBV29-1, with TRBD2 matching over 8 bases. Losses at the gene ends were 0 bases for V and 0 bases for J; bases not matched to a gene: 16. Germline assignment: CDR1 SQVTM and CDR2 ANQGSEA. The CDR3 runs 20 residues. In DNA form, the CDR3 reads TGCAGCGTTGAAGATTTAGAGCGGGGGCGCCCCTATGGCTCCTACAATGAGCAGTTCTTC. Its translation is CSVEDLERGRPYGSYNEQFF.